Listed here is a single T cell receptor (beta chain). By share, this clonotype ranks as large (0.1 to 1%). What this receptor recognizes is not known. Per-base quality was not reported, and no clone a single base away is much larger than it. The source of the sample is a study of robustness of blood B and T cell sequencing listed by TCRdb under 2018. Notes on the research overall: The goal of the study was to figure out the amount of peripheral blood required to reliably characterize the TCRbeta and IgG repertoires of an individual. In each of the approximately 10 independently drawn blood samples, TCRbeta and IgG repertoires were quantified. For technical replicates, two replicate TCRbeta cDNA libraries were prepared from one shared RNA pool that came from a single 10 ml draw.

mRNA, which captures expressed receptors, was used instead of genomic DNA for quantification of TCRbeta repertoires. Leukocytes from the buffy coat were collected into Trizol, and RNA was extracted using the Direct-zol RNA MiniPrep Plus kit with no cell sorting. EDTA blood tubes were centrifuged immediately at 4°C to separate plasma, buffy coat and red blood cells. Libraries came from PCR. Sequenced on an Illumina MiSeq. Synthesis of cDNA relied on SMARTScribe reverse transcriptase together with a 5' template-switch oligo that added a universal priming site. The template-switch oligo carried a 12-nucleotide random unique molecular identifier (UMI) that tagged each cDNA molecule. During reverse transcription, TCRbeta transcripts were targeted by chain-specific reverse primers. Uracil DNA glycosylase treatment removed residual template-switch adapters, and cDNA was purified with a Qiagen MinElute kit. The first PCR ran for around 25 cycles with KAPA HiFi HotStart ReadyMix and step-out primers, divided among four 50 microliter reactions. Products of the first-round PCR were gel-purified before additional amplification. Illumina Nextera adapters were attached in a second PCR of 7 to 8 cycles, and the libraries were then purified and pooled. The UMI barcode for each TCRbeta molecule was captured by a 50-nucleotide 5' read. The authors processed their data as follows. The MIGEC toolkit was used to group reads by UMI into consensus reads. PEAR was used to merge forward and reverse consensus reads into final reads. A custom decontamination script removed identical UMI-sequence pairs shared across libraries, treating them as cross-sample contamination. MIGMAP, a wrapper around IgBLAST, was used for V(D)J assignment and CDR3 extraction. TCR clonotypes were defined by identical V gene, J gene and CDR3 amino acid sequence, and CDR1 and CDR2 were left unsequenced. Using fastp at Q25 and MiXCR, TCRdb reprocessed the public reads and kept productive beta chains. Entries that share a CDR3 protein sequence are merged under the most common genes and DNA. These V and J calls rely on TCRdb rather than the paper's analysis. In this sample the table shows approximately 3,200 distinct CDR3 sequences, roughly three fifths of which occur a single time. In total, the top ten clones hold around 28% of the sample.

The cysteine opens and the phenylalanine closes a CDR3 of 15 amino acids. Only CDR3 DNA is held: 45 bases, read in frame from base 1. CDR1 and CDR2 (LNHNV, YYDKDF) derive from the germline V gene (reference sequence). V was cut back by 3 bases and J by 2 bases, leaving a gap of 13 bases between them. The paper's findings and limits, for the study overall: One pair of TCRbeta libraries showed evidence of cross-contamination, likely from batch processing; the shared UMI-sequence pairs were removed. Overlap of rare TCRbeta clonotypes did not improve with pooling tubes, implying much larger blood volumes would be needed to capture them. A full plateau was not reached by TCRbeta rarefaction curves, suggesting under-sequencing or many low-abundance clonotypes. The 1,000 most abundant TCRbeta clonotypes from the pooled draws were detected in every single 10 ml sample. Coverage of the top 10,000 TCRbeta clonotypes approached saturation when 3 or 4 tubes (30-40 ml blood) were combined. EDTA tubes required immediate fractionation, limiting use in multi-site collections. Across technical replicate libraries, around 96% of the top 10,000 TCRbeta clonotypes in one library were also found in the other.

This TCR derives from a human donor in good health. Sequenced: peripheral blood. The sequence is built from TRBV15 and TRBJ1-1; no confident D gene assignment can be made. The CDR3 loop reads CATSRVARSNTEAFF. The sequenced DNA is TGTGCCACCAGCAGGGTAGCCAGGTCCAACACTGAAGCTTTCTTT.